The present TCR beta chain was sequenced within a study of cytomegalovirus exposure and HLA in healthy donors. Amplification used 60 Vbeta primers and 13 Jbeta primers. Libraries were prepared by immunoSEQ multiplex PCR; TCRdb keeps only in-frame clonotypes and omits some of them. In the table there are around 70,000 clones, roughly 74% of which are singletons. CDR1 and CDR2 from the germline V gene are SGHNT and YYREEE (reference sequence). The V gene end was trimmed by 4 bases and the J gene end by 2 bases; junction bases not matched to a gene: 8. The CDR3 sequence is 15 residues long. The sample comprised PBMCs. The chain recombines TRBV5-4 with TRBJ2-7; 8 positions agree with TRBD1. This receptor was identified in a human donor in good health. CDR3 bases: TGTGCCAGCAGCCCTGGACAGGGTAGGACCTACGAGCAGTACTTC. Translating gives CASSPGQGRTYEQYF.